This T cell receptor beta chain originates from a study of type 1 and type 2 diabetes patients (dated by TCRdb to 2016 to 2017). With regard to the full study: Ten or so type 1 diabetes patients, four type 2 diabetes patients and six or seven nondiabetic controls were recruited in China to form the cohort. Type 2 diabetes patients served as a disease comparison group for the type 1 diabetes patients. In the study, high-throughput sequencing was used to profile TCRbeta repertoires so that type 1 diabetes, type 2 diabetes and nondiabetic individuals could be compared. Comparing roughly 20-cycle and 25-cycle amplification showed similar V gene usage, suggesting similar primer efficiencies and random PCR bias. Paired-end sequencing of TCRbeta libraries was performed on Illumina HiSeq 2000 or MiSeq instruments. Across the study, CD4+ and CD8+ T cells were positively selected from PBMCs using CD4 or CD8 MicroBeads on MACS columns. The whole study generated about 18 million paired-end reads. Broad study findings and their caveats: The study groups were not matched for age and gender, which could possibly have biased interpretation. Only a limited number of T2D and control samples were sequenced, so some T1D-only HECs might also appear in more T2D or control samples. Only a few highly-expanded CD4+ clones (median one) were found in type 2 diabetes patients, and these clones made up a median approximately 4% of reads. Type 2 diabetes and control samples had highly correlated V and J gene usage patterns, with the correlation between samples averaging roughly 0.97. In both CD4+ and CD8+ T cells, type 2 diabetes repertoires were highly diverse and significantly more diverse than type 1 diabetes repertoires.

On this clonotype itself: What this receptor recognizes is not known. Nothing much larger sits one base from this clone, and base qualities are not available.

Reads for this sample came from an Illumina MiSeq. Genomic DNA from sorted T cell subsets served as template for TCRbeta CDR3 amplification. Multiplex PCR with 30 forward and 13 reverse primers amplified the TCRbeta CDR3 region. AMPure XP beads were used to purify the PCR products, after which a second roughly 25-cycle PCR added indices and adaptors. Before sequencing, libraries were gel-purified with the QIAquick Gel Extraction Kit. As for how the authors treated the data: FLASH was used to merge paired-end reads, and IgBLAST was used to align the merged reads to IMGT V, D and J germline references. After reads whose alignment identity to germline references fell below 70% were discarded, 9 million to 12 million reads remained study-wide. CDR3 boundaries, reading frame and productivity were assigned according to IMGT definitions. Highly-expanded clones were defined as clones making up 1% or more of reads, and normalized Shannon entropy was used to measure diversity. Group differences in Shannon entropy were tested with unpaired two-tailed t-tests. TCRdb passed the public sequencing reads through fastp at Q25 and MiXCR, retaining productive beta sequences. Each entry is one CDR3 protein sequence, shown with its most common DNA and genes. The V and J calls, along with clone size, are taken from TCRdb and not from the paper's own processing. Within this sample are 250,000 to 300,000 distinct CDR3 sequences, with around 47% of them counted one time only. The ten largest make up roughly an eighth of the sample.

Every diabetic patient fulfilled standard classification criteria for type 1 or type 2 diabetes, and glucose and C-peptide were evaluated using WHO-recommended methods. Donors with other autoimmune diseases or infections within the previous four weeks were excluded. A roughly 10-milliliter sample of peripheral blood was drawn from every participant. LymphoPrep density separation was used to isolate PBMCs. CDR1 and CDR2 are read off the germline V gene as SGHTA and FQGNSA. Trimming takes 3 bases from V and 0 bases from J, and the germline ends sit 11 bases apart. The CDR3, cysteine through phenylalanine, is 15 amino acids long. The retained sequence is limited to the CDR3, 45 bases, with the frame set at the first base.

The clonotype was recovered from a man between 18 and 29 years old with type 2 diabetes. The rearranged chain carries TRBV7-2 and TRBJ1-2, with the D gene uncertain. Sequencing was done on a sample of peripheral blood mononuclear cells (PBMCs). The CDR3 loop reads CASSFYSGANYGYTF. The DNA sequence reads TGTGCCAGCAGCTTTTATTCCGGAGCTAACTATGGCTACACCTTC. When the CDR3 is completed using the reference TRBV7-2 and TRBJ1-2 genes on either side, the full variable domain is GAGVSQSPSNKVTEKGKDVELRCDPISGHTALYWYRQSLGQGLEFLIYFQGNSAPDKSGLPSDRFSAERTGGSVSTLTIQRTQQEDSAVYLCASSFYSGANYGYTFGSGTRLTVV.